This T cell receptor beta chain was sequenced in a study of early T cells in non-severe SARS-CoV-2 infection. Whole-study context: Investigators sequenced bulk RNA drawn from unsorted whole blood, and chains remained unpaired. General study results and limits: VDJdb matches were skewed toward anti-spike CD8 T cell responses.

This clonotype was seen at least ten times. As yet, its antigen is unknown. Researchers tagged individual cDNA molecules with unique molecular identifiers. TCRdb reprocessed the 5' RACE reads with MiXCR, giving one entry per CDR3 protein. Of 30,000 to 40,000 distinct CDR3 sequences detected, less than 6.5% appear once; the ten largest clones hold approximately 6%. CDR3 size: 13 residues. Trimming took 4 bases from V and 3 from J, leaving 10 bases between them. Germline loops: CDR1 SGHRS, CDR2 YFSETQ. The receptor was derived from an adult who was a healthcare worker with PCR-confirmed SARS-CoV-2 infection or an uninfected control (not recorded which). The sequencing used whole blood, collected at baseline. The genes are TRBV5-1 and TRBJ1-2; a possible D gene is TRBD1 (6 bases). CDR3 nucleotides: TGCGCCAGCAGCGCGTGGACAGACTATGGCTACACCTTC. Translated, it gives CASSAWTDYGYTF. The full variable domain, with the rest looked up from reference TRBV5-1 and TRBJ1-2, is KAGVTQTPRYLIKTRGQQVTLSCSPISGHRSVSWYQQTPGQGLQFLFEYFSETQRNKGNFPGRFSGRQFSNSRSEMNVSTLELGDSALYLCASSAWTDYGYTFGSGTRLTVV.